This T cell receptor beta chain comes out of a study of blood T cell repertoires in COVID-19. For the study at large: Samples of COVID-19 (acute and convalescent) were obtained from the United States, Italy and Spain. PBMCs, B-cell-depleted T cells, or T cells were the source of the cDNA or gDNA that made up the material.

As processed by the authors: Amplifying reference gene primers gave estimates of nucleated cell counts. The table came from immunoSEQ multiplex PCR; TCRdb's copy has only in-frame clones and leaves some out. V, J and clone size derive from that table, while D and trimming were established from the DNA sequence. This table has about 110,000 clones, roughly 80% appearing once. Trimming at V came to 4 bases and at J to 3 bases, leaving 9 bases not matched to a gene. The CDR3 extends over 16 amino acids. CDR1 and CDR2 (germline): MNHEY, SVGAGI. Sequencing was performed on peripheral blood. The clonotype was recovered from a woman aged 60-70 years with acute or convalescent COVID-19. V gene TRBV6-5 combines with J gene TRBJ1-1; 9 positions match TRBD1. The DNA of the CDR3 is TGTGCCAGCAGTTGGGGCAAAACAGGGGGCCACACTGAAGCTTTCTTT. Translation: CASSWGKTGGHTEAFF.